This TCR beta chain emerged from a study of blood T cell repertoires in COVID-19. The repertoire was sequenced with immunoSEQ multiplex PCR; TCRdb's copy has only in-frame clones and lacks some. The top ten hold 0.7% to 0.95% of the sample, which has 350,000 to 450,000 clones, approximately 89% seen once. This CDR3 comprises 15 residues. With V trimmed by 4 bases and J by 6 bases, 12 bases remained unmatched. The germline gives CDR1 SGHRS, CDR2 YFSETQ. The source is a woman aged 40 to 50 who had been exposed to COVID-19. This chain joins TRBV5-1 and TRBJ1-2, with 7 bases lining up with TRBD1. The specimen sequenced was PBMCs or T cells enriched from blood (not recorded which). CDR3 coding DNA: TGCGCCAGCAGCCCCACCCCCGACAGGGAAAATGGCTACACCTTC. This gives the protein CASSPTPDRENGYTF. The whole variable domain, filled in from reference TRBV5-1 and TRBJ1-2, reads KAGVTQTPRYLIKTRGQQVTLSCSPISGHRSVSWYQQTPGQGLQFLFEYFSETQRNKGNFPGRFSGRQFSNSRSEMNVSTLELGDSALYLCASSPTPDRENGYTFGSGTRLTVV.